This is a list of T cell receptor beta chains from one sample in a study of radiotherapy plus CTLA-4 blockade in lung cancer. The data were produced by immunoSEQ multiplex PCR, yet TCRdb's version contains in-frame clones alone and is incomplete. This sample has about 40,000 clones, with approximately 86% found just once. This specimen was peripheral blood, taken from a patient treated with radiotherapy plus ipilimumab. The receptors originated from a human donor with non-small cell lung cancer whose response to radiotherapy plus ipilimumab could not be evaluated. CDR3s include the opening cysteine and the closing phenylalanine or tryptophan. The D gene is left open where the match is weak. Clone size is given for some rows only: seen once, a few or many times, or a class if the clone is expanded.

J,length,D,V,size,CDR3,DNA
TRBJ2-2,15,NA,TRBV4-3,once,CASSQNLGPPGELFF,TGCGCCAGCAGCCAGAACTTGGGGCCGCCCGGGGAGCTGTTTTTT
TRBJ1-1,14,TRBD1,TRBV6-4,NA,CASSPQGGNTEAFF,TGTGCCAGCAGCCCCCAGGGGGGTAACACTGAAGCTTTCTTT
TRBJ1-2,13,TRBD1,TRBV5-1,few,CASSLDRGSGYTF,TGCGCCAGCAGCCTTGACAGGGGAAGTGGCTACACCTTC
TRBJ1-2,13,TRBD1,TRBV29-1,NA,CSVARGSNYGYTF,TGCAGCGTTGCCAGGGGGTCTAACTATGGCTACACCTTC
TRBJ1-1,13,TRBD1,TRBV19,NA,CASNTGVNTEAFF,TGTGCCAGTAATACAGGGGTGAACACTGAAGCTTTCTTT
TRBJ2-7,14,NA,TRBV7-8,NA,CASSLGGGVYEQYF,TGTGCCAGCAGCTTAGGAGGCGGCGTCTACGAGCAGTACTTC
TRBJ2-7,11,TRBD1,TRBV20-1,NA,CSAPTPGQVYF,TGCAGTGCTCCGACTCCGGGACAGGTCTACTTC
TRBJ2-5,14,NA,TRBV18,NA,CASSPQGGQETQYF,TGTGCCAGCTCACCACAAGGGGGACAAGAGACCCAGTACTTC
TRBJ1-3,15,NA,TRBV5-4,NA,CASSFGQSSGNTIYF,TGTGCCAGCAGCTTTGGACAGAGCTCTGGAAACACCATATATTTT
TRBJ1-5,11,NA,TRBV6-1,few,CASSEILGQHF,TGTGCCAGCAGTGAAATACTCGGTCAGCATTTT
TRBJ2-5,14,NA,TRBV7-9,NA,CASSPGPLKETQYF,TGTGCCAGCAGCCCTGGGCCCTTGAAAGAGACCCAGTACTTC
TRBJ2-7,14,TRBD2,TRBV11-2,NA,CASRPSGSSYEQYF,TGTGCCAGCAGGCCTAGCGGAAGTTCCTACGAGCAGTACTTC
TRBJ2-4,12,NA,TRBV7-9,NA,CASSLDINIQYF,TGTGCCAGCAGCTTAGATATAAACATTCAGTACTTC
TRBJ2-3,13,TRBD2,TRBV18,NA,CASSGTTTDTQYF,TGTGCCAGCTCCGGGACTACCACAGATACGCAGTATTTT
TRBJ2-5,13,NA,TRBV2,once,CASKQTTQETQYF,TGTGCCAGCAAACAGACAACTCAAGAGACCCAGTACTTC
TRBJ1-3,13,NA,TRBV15,NA,CATRPAGMDTIYF,TGTGCCACCAGACCTGCAGGGATGGACACCATATATTTT
TRBJ1-6,17,NA,TRBV11-3,NA,CASSPDGGSIVNSPLHF,TGTGCCAGCAGCCCAGACGGGGGATCTATCGTTAATTCACCCCTCCACTTT
TRBJ2-4,16,NA,TRBV5-6,NA,CASSPGAVGAKNIQYF,TGTGCCAGCAGTCCAGGGGCCGTAGGGGCCAAAAACATTCAGTACTTC
TRBJ1-6,15,NA,TRBV25-1,once,CASSSRGSYNSPLHF,TGTGCCAGCAGTTCCCGGGGTTCCTATAATTCACCCCTCCACTTT
TRBJ1-2,15,NA,TRBV15,NA,CATSRLGQPFYGYTF,TGTGCCACCAGCAGACTCGGACAGCCTTTCTATGGCTACACCTTC
TRBJ2-6,14,NA,TRBV4-2,once,CASTSSPGANVLTF,TGTGCCAGCACCTCCTCCCCTGGGGCCAACGTCCTGACTTTC
TRBJ2-7,15,NA,TRBV7-2,NA,CASSLQTGSSYEQYF,TGTGCCAGCAGCTTACAAACCGGGAGCTCCTACGAGCAGTACTTC
TRBJ2-1,12,TRBD2,TRBV27,NA,CASRTAGDEQFF,TGTGCCAGCAGAACCGCGGGGGATGAGCAGTTCTTC
TRBJ1-1,14,TRBD1,TRBV19,NA,CASSTSRGQTESFF,TGTGCCAGTAGTACGTCCAGGGGGCAGACTGAATCTTTCTTT